Shown below are 26 T cell receptor beta chains from a single sample sequenced in a study of cytomegalovirus exposure and HLA in healthy donors. This PCR relied on a set of 60 Vbeta primers and 13 Jbeta primers. Assay: immunoSEQ multiplex PCR; the TCRdb copy retains only in-frame clones and omits some. The sample lists under 75,000 clones; 55% to 75% were seen once. The sequenced sample was PBMCs. These receptors originate from a man aged 35 to 55 in good health and CMV-seropositive.

This rearrangement joins TRBV6-5 to TRBJ1-1, with 11 nucleotides matching TRBD1. Germline V lookup: CDR1 MNHEY, CDR2 SVGAGI. With V trimmed by 5 bases and J by 5 bases, 7 bases remained unmatched. The CDR3 covers 15 residues. CDR3 coding DNA: TGTGCCAGCAGTAAGGACAGGGGGCGGCGGACTGAAGCTTTCTTT. Protein: CASSKDRGRRTEAFF.

The rearrangement uses TRBV5-1 and TRBJ2-3; D is unresolved. Germline CDR1 and CDR2: SGHRS and YFSETQ. The CDR3 totals 14 residues. V lost 2 bases to trimming and J lost 1 base, with 8 bases between them. CDR3 in amino acids: CASSLWAGTDTQYF. The CDR3 coding sequence is TGCGCCAGCAGCTTATGGGCAGGCACAGATACGCAGTATTTT.

This chain joins TRBV6-1 and TRBJ2-7; 10 nucleotides align to TRBD1. The CDR3 extends over 15 amino acids. After removal of 4 bases from V and 6 bases from J, the junction contained 9 bases not matched to a gene. Germline V gives CDR1 MNHNS, CDR2 SASEGT. The CDR3 here is CASSGRGQGLVEQYF. CDR3 sequence (DNA): TGTGCCAGCAGTGGGCGGGGACAGGGGTTGGTCGAGCAGTACTTC.

The genes are TRBV28 and TRBJ2-6; D might be TRBD2 (6 bases). The CDR3 contains 17 residues. Germline CDR1 reads MDHEN; CDR2 reads SYDVKM. V was cut by 6 bases and J by 0 bases, with 15 bases left in between. CDR3 region: CASRGRDRSSGANVLTF. DNA for the CDR3: TGTGCCAGCAGAGGGCGGGACCGGAGCTCTGGGGCCAACGTCCTGACTTTC.

V and J are TRBV7-2 and TRBJ2-3, with 7 bases identical to TRBD1. The CDR3 has 12 residues. Trimming removed 5 bases from V and 5 bases from J; junction bases left unmatched: 1. CDR1 is SGHTA and CDR2 is FQGNSA in the germline V gene. The CDR3 loop reads CASSRDRDTQYF. The CDR3 region has the DNA TGTGCCAGCAGCCGGGACAGAGATACGCAGTATTTT.

The chain couples TRBV7-2 to TRBJ2-1; D is perhaps TRBD2 (6 bases). Germline lookup yields CDR1 SGHTA and CDR2 FQGNSA. This CDR3 contains 15 residues. V was shortened by 1 base and J by 6 bases, with 13 bases between the two germline ends. This CDR3 is CASSLEGTLGNEQFF. In DNA form, the CDR3 reads TGTGCCAGCAGCTTAGAGGGGACTTTGGGCAATGAGCAGTTCTTC.

A few counts support this clone. The chain is built from TRBV25-1 and TRBJ2-7; 8 positions agree with TRBD2. Looked up from germline, CDR1 is MGHDK and CDR2 is SYGVNS. The V and J ends lost 1 base and 1 base, in that order; junction bases with no gene match: 6. CDR3 length equals 16 residues. This CDR3 is CASSESSGTRSYEQYF. The DNA for the CDR3 is TGTGCCAGCAGTGAATCCTCCGGGACTAGATCCTACGAGCAGTACTTC.

The V gene is TRBV7-9, the J gene TRBJ1-1, with D possibly being TRBD1 (5 bases). Germline V gene sequence: CDR1 SEHNR, CDR2 FQNEAQ (reference sequence). V lost 1 base to trimming and J lost 6 bases, with 12 bases between them. This CDR3 is 14 amino acids long. For the CDR3, the DNA is TGTGCCAGCAGCTTAGTGGGGCGGAAGGCTGAAGCTTTCTTT. This codes for CASSLVGRKAEAFF.

V usage is TRBV5-6 and J usage is TRBJ2-1, with TRBD2 matching over 11 bases. J gave up 3 bases and V 7 bases, and 18 bases lay outside the gene matches. The CDR3 covers 19 residues. Germline loops: CDR1 SGHDT, CDR2 YYEEEE. The CDR3, as DNA: TGTGCCAGCGCCCCGAGACGGGGAGCAACTAGCGGGAGCTACAATGAGCAGTTCTTC. Amino acids: CASAPRRGATSGSYNEQFF. The variable domain in full, completed from reference TRBV5-6 and TRBJ2-1, reads DAGVTQSPTHLIKTRGQQVTLRCSPKSGHDTVSWYQQALGQGPQFIFQYYEEEERQRGNFPDRFSGHQFPNYSSELNVNALLLGDSALYLCASAPRRGATSGSYNEQFFGPGTRLTVL.

The count of this clone is one. The J gene is TRBJ2-2, the V gene TRBV19; D is uncertain. Germline V lookup: CDR1 LNHDA, CDR2 SQIVND (reference sequence). CDR3 length equals 13 residues. V lost 6 bases, J lost 6 bases, and 11 bases lay in between. Here the CDR3 reads CASRVVSAGELFF. The CDR3 bases are TGTGCCAGTAGGGTTGTAAGCGCCGGGGAGCTGTTTTTT.

The chain has TRBV14 and TRBJ2-2, with TRBD2 identical over 8 bases. The V segment lost 5 bases and the J segment 5 bases; nucleotides outside the gene matches: 4. This CDR3 region has 14 residues. CDR1 is SGHDN, CDR2 FVKESK, per germline. In DNA, the CDR3 is TGTGCCAGCAGCTTTCGGGGGGGTACCGGGGAGCTGTTTTTT. Translation: CASSFRGGTGELFF.

The rearrangement joins TRBV4-2 to TRBJ1-1; D perhaps matches TRBD1 (6 bases). The CDR3 is made up of 17 amino acids. Trimming removed 1 base at V and 0 bases at J, with 15 bases between. The germline V gene encodes CDR1 LGHNA and CDR2 YNFKEQ. The CDR3 region is CASSQAGTHLMNTEAFF. The CDR3 coding sequence is TGTGCCAGCAGCCAAGCCGGGACACACCTCATGAACACTGAAGCTTTCTTT.

The chain links TRBV5-8 to TRBJ2-7; 9 bases match TRBD1. The V segment lost 5 bases and the J segment 3 bases; nucleotides outside the gene matches: 6. This CDR3 contains 14 residues. Germline-derived CDR1 and CDR2 are SGHTS and YDEGEE. The CDR3 nucleotides are TGTGCCAGCAGGGACAGGGGTTTAGGCTACGAGCAGTACTTC. This sequence encodes CASRDRGLGYEQYF.

DNA of the CDR3: TGTGCCAGCAGCCTGGAGACCCAGTACTTC. Protein product: CASSLETQYF. The chain carries TRBV7-9 and TRBJ2-5; D ambiguous. With 5 bases removed from V and 5 bases from J, the gap between germline ends came to 3 bases. Germline CDR1 is SEHNR and CDR2 is FQNEAQ (reference sequence). This CDR3 has 10 amino acids.

The V call is TRBV27, the J call TRBJ2-7, with D hard to call. The CDR3 contains 14 residues. V lost 4 bases to trimming and J lost 0 bases, with 10 bases between them. From germline, CDR1 is MNHEY and CDR2 SMNVEV (reference sequence). The CDR3 region has the DNA TGTGCCAGCAGTTGGGCCAAAAGCTCCTACGAGCAGTACTTC. Encoded protein: CASSWAKSSYEQYF.

The chain combines TRBV5-4 with TRBJ1-1, with a possible D match to TRBD1 (6 bases). The ends were cut back, 6 bases at V and 2 bases at J, with 11 bases in the middle. Germline assignment: CDR1 SGHNT and CDR2 YYREEE (reference sequence). This CDR3 comprises 13 residues. As DNA, the CDR3 is TGTGCCAGCAAGGGGGGGTTCAACACTGAAGCTTTCTTT. Translated, it gives CASKGGFNTEAFF. Looking up the rest from reference TRBV5-4 and TRBJ1-1 gives the full variable domain: ETGVTQSPTHLIKTRGQQVTLRCSSQSGHNTVSWYQQALGQGPQFIFQYYREEENGRGNFPPRFSGLQFPNYSSELNVNALELDDSALYLCASKGGFNTEAFFGQGTRLTVV.

The chain has TRBV19 and TRBJ1-6; D not resolved. V was trimmed by 7 bases and J by 7 bases, leaving 8 bases between them. The CDR3 has 12 residues. Germline CDR1 and CDR2: LNHDA and SQIVND (reference sequence). CDR3 amino acids: CASKPRNSPLHF. Written as DNA, the CDR3 is TGTGCCAGTAAACCGCGAAATTCACCCCTCCACTTT. The entire variable domain, with the rest obtained from reference TRBV19 and TRBJ1-6, is as follows: DGGITQSPKYLFRKEGQNVTLSCEQNLNHDAMYWYRQDPGQGLRLIYYSQIVNDFQKGDIAEGYSVSREKKESFPLTVTSAQKNPTAFYLCASKPRNSPLHFGNGTRLTVT.

This sequence joins TRBV27 and TRBJ2-2; D is perhaps TRBD2 (6 bases). In germline, CDR1 is MNHEY, CDR2 SMNVEV (reference sequence). The CDR3 is 14 residues long. The V end was cut by 4 bases, the J end by 5 bases, with 11 bases between. The CDR3 DNA is TGTGCCAGCAGTTGGGACTCCGGGACCGGGGAGCTGTTTTTT. Its protein is CASSWDSGTGELFF.

The sample holds a few counts of this clone. V and J are TRBV5-1 and TRBJ1-6; a weak D match, TRBD1 (5 bases). The CDR3 covers 14 residues. V lost 3 bases to trimming and J lost 7 bases, with 11 bases between them. Germline V CDR1 and CDR2: SGHRS, YFSETQ. For the CDR3, the DNA is TGCGCCAGCAGCTCTAGGGGCGTAAATTCACCCCTCCACTTT. Translating gives CASSSRGVNSPLHF. The full variable domain, its missing parts supplied by reference TRBV5-1 and TRBJ1-6, is KAGVTQTPRYLIKTRGQQVTLSCSPISGHRSVSWYQQTPGQGLQFLFEYFSETQRNKGNFPGRFSGRQFSNSRSEMNVSTLELGDSALYLCASSSRGVNSPLHFGNGTRLTVT.

This clone has more than one count but fewer than ten. This sample also contains other DNA sequences that code for the same CDR3. The chain employs TRBV6-5 and TRBJ1-1; D is perhaps TRBD1 (5 bases). The CDR3 extends over 13 amino acids. V was cut by 3 bases and J by 5 bases, with 10 bases left in between. The germline V gene has CDR1 MNHEY and CDR2 SVGAGI. CDR3 bases: TGTGCCAGCAGTTATGGGGGGGTGACTGAAGCTTTCTTT. It encodes CASSYGGVTEAFF.

The chain links TRBV5-1 to TRBJ1-2; D may be TRBD1 (5 bases). The germline CDR1 and CDR2 sequences are SGHRS and YFSETQ. This CDR3 contains 13 residues. V was pared by 5 bases and J by 2 bases, with 10 bases between. DNA of the CDR3: TGCGCCAGCAGACTGGACACGAACTATGGCTACACCTTC. Its translation is CASRLDTNYGYTF.

The rearrangement uses TRBV27 and TRBJ2-7; perhaps TRBD2 as D (5 bases). The CDR3 covers 15 residues. CDR1 and CDR2 (germline): MNHEY, SMNVEV (reference sequence). The germline V and J ends were trimmed by 1 base and 4 bases, with 14 bases remaining between them. The chain's CDR3 is CASSLYPGIRYEQYF. The CDR3 DNA reads TGTGCCAGCAGTTTATACCCGGGGATCAGGTACGAGCAGTACTTC.

The V call is TRBV11-2, the J call TRBJ2-7; 15 bases are a match to TRBD2. The CDR3 runs to 18 residues. After removal of 5 bases from V and 1 base from J, the junction contained 9 bases not matched to a gene. Germline values: CDR1 SGHAT, CDR2 FQNNGV. CDR3 protein: CASSPGTSGGPRSYEQYF. CDR3 nucleotides: TGTGCCAGCAGCCCAGGGACTAGCGGGGGGCCTAGGTCCTACGAGCAGTACTTC.

This CDR3 reads CASSSTGGHYGYTF. CDR3 nucleotides: TGTGCCAGCAGCTCGACAGGGGGTCACTATGGCTACACCTTC. The J gene is TRBJ1-2, the V gene TRBV7-2, with TRBD1 matching over 9 bases. Trimming took 4 bases from V and 3 from J; bases not matched to a gene: 3. There are 14 residues in the CDR3. Germline assignment: CDR1 SGHTA and CDR2 FQGNSA.

This chain uses TRBV5-6 with TRBJ2-7; 8 positions agree with TRBD1. V shed 4 bases and J 3 bases; nucleotides not matched to a gene: 9. This CDR3 region has 15 residues. Germline V gene lookup returns CDR1 SGHDT and CDR2 YYEEEE. The CDR3 loop reads CASSGGQGPYYEQYF. The CDR3 nucleotides read TGTGCCAGCAGCGGCGGACAGGGACCCTACTACGAGCAGTACTTC.

The J gene is TRBJ1-2, the V gene TRBV10-3, with 9 bases identical to TRBD1. This CDR3 contains 15 residues. CDR1 is ENHRY and CDR2 is SYGVKD in the germline V gene. J was trimmed by 7 bases and V by 0 bases; bases with no gene match: 6. The CDR3 nucleotides read TGTGCCATCAGTGAGTCGGAACAGGGGGCCGGTGGCTACACCTTC. It specifies CAISESEQGAGGYTF.